Listed below are T cell receptor beta chains from one sample, sequenced in a study of blood T cell repertoires in COVID-19. Sequenced by immunoSEQ multiplex PCR; TCRdb stores in-frame clones only, minus some. Among about 200,000 clones listed, 65% to 90% were seen once. Sequencing used PBMCs or T cells enriched from blood (not recorded which). These TCRs come from a woman aged 45-60 years with acute COVID-19. Each CDR3 is given with its conserved first and last residue. D genes are given only for firm matches. Size is stated for part of the rows, as once, few or many counts, or as a class when the clone is expanded.

TRBJ2-3	-	TRBD2	TRBV7-8	CASSSRTSGGDTQYF	TGTGCCAGCAGCTCAAGGACTAGCGGGGGGGATACGCAGTATTTT
TRBJ1-1	-	-	TRBV10-3	CATTTRGSNTEAFF	TGTGCCACTACAACCAGGGGTAGTAACACTGAAGCTTTCTTT
TRBJ1-2	-	-	TRBV19	CASKVQVGDYGYTF	TGTGCCAGTAAGGTCCAGGTGGGCGACTATGGCTACACCTTC
TRBJ1-1	-	-	TRBV12-3/TRBV12-4	CASSATALVEAFF	TGTGCCAGCAGCGCAACAGCATTAGTTGAAGCTTTCTTT
TRBJ1-2	few	-	TRBV6-2/TRBV6-3	CASSYVRAWGGYTF	TGTGCCAGCAGTTACGTCAGGGCCTGGGGAGGCTACACCTTC
TRBJ1-1	-	-	TRBV5-1	CASSLAQGNAFF	TGCGCCAGCAGCTTGGCCCAGGGGAACGCTTTCTTT
TRBJ2-7	-	TRBD2	TRBV6-2/TRBV6-3	CASSFPSGSSYEQYF	TGTGCCAGCAGTTTCCCTAGCGGGAGCTCCTACGAGCAGTACTTC
TRBJ2-5	-	TRBD2	TRBV19	CASHIKTSGRSETQYF	TGTGCCAGCCATATCAAGACTAGCGGGAGAAGTGAGACCCAGTACTTC
TRBJ2-1	-	-	TRBV24-1	CATSDPGGAYNEQFF	TGTGCCACCAGTGACCCAGGAGGGGCCTACAATGAGCAGTTCTTC
TRBJ1-1	-	-	TRBV7-9	CASSLVGGIMNTEAFF	TGTGCCAGCAGCTTAGTAGGGGGTATAATGAACACTGAAGCTTTCTTT
TRBJ2-7	-	-	TRBV13	CASSKRNTYEQYF	TGTGCCAGCAGTAAGCGGAATACCTACGAGCAGTACTTC
TRBJ2-3	once	-	TRBV7-2	CASSAYSTDTQYF	TGTGCCAGCAGCGCCTATAGCACAGATACGCAGTATTTT
TRBJ2-7	-	TRBD2	TRBV3-1/TRBV3-2	CANWTSGSRAYEQYF	TGTGCCAATTGGACTAGCGGGAGTCGGGCCTACGAGCAGTACTTC
TRBJ1-2	-	-	TRBV10-3	CAISEANYGYTF	TGTGCCATCTCAGAAGCTAACTATGGCTACACCTTC
TRBJ2-7	-	TRBD2	TRBV5-1	CASSYTALAGYEQYF	TGCGCCAGCAGCTATACAGCGCTAGCGGGGTACGAGCAGTACTTC
TRBJ2-2	-	TRBD1	TRBV7-9	CASSWGQGVFTGELFF	TGTGCCAGCAGCTGGGGACAGGGGGTCTTCACCGGGGAGCTGTTTTTT
TRBJ2-7	-	-	TRBV7-2	CASSRDLGSYEQYF	TGTGCCAGCAGCCGGGATCTGGGCTCCTACGAGCAGTACTTC
TRBJ1-2	-	TRBD1	TRBV9	CASSATGTGNYGYTF	TGTGCCAGCAGCGCTACCGGGACAGGAAACTATGGCTACACCTTC
TRBJ1-1	once	-	TRBV13	CASSTIRGNTEAFF	TGTGCCAGCAGCACGATCAGGGGGAACACTGAAGCTTTCTTT
TRBJ2-1	-	TRBD2	TRBV10-3	CAISERGLAGGLAHEQFF	TGTGCCATCAGTGAGCGGGGACTAGCGGGAGGGCTTGCGCATGAGCAGTTCTTC
TRBJ2-2	-	TRBD2	TRBV19	CASSIDLRGVGNTGELFF	TGTGCCAGTAGTATAGATCTCCGGGGGGTCGGAAACACCGGGGAGCTGTTTTTT
TRBJ2-1	once	-	TRBV6-5	CASSLGVGEQFF	TGTGCCAGCAGTTTAGGAGTGGGTGAGCAGTTCTTC
TRBJ1-4	-	-	TRBV19	CASSIGPGTTNEKLFF	TGTGCCAGTAGTATAGGCCCAGGGACAACTAATGAAAAACTGTTTTTT
TRBJ1-3	-	-	TRBV10-1	CASSDAQDGKPSGNTIYF	TGCGCCAGCAGTGACGCCCAGGACGGGAAGCCCTCTGGAAACACCATATATTTT
TRBJ2-2	-	TRBD1	TRBV18	CASSTSGQRTGELFF	TGTGCCAGCTCGACCTCGGGACAGCGCACCGGGGAGCTGTTTTTT
TRBJ1-2	-	TRBD1	TRBV15	CATSRPPGQANYGYTF	TGTGCCACCAGCAGGCCGCCGGGACAGGCTAACTATGGCTACACCTTC
TRBJ2-7	-	TRBD1	TRBV11-3	CASSSQGAGYEQYF	TGTGCCAGCAGCTCACAGGGGGCCGGTTACGAGCAGTACTTC
TRBJ2-7	once	TRBD2	TRBV7-2	CASSAQLAGGPEKNEQYF	TGTGCCAGCAGCGCACAACTAGCGGGAGGGCCGGAGAAGAACGAGCAGTACTTC
TRBJ1-5	-	-	TRBV6-5	CASSYSGRYQPQHF	TGTGCCAGCAGTTACAGCGGACGGTATCAGCCCCAGCATTTT
TRBJ2-5	-	-	TRBV11-3	CASSIRGLPGETQYF	TGTGCCAGCAGCATAAGGGGACTCCCTGGGGAGACCCAGTACTTC
TRBJ1-2	-	TRBD1	TRBV7-6	CASSPTGQANYGYTF	TGTGCCAGCAGCCCTACGGGACAGGCCAACTATGGCTACACCTTC
TRBJ1-1	-	TRBD1	TRBV7-2	CASSRDRGSRTEAFF	TGTGCCAGCAGCCGGGACAGGGGCTCGAGGACTGAAGCTTTCTTT
TRBJ2-1	-	-	TRBV12-3/TRBV12-4	CASGWQDEQFF	TGTGCCAGCGGTTGGCAAGATGAGCAGTTCTTC
TRBJ1-2	few	-	TRBV7-9	CASSQQVPFGPPF	TGTGCCAGCAGCCAACAGGTCCCGTTTGGCCCTCCCTTC
TRBJ2-2	-	-	TRBV4-3	CASSQEVENTGELFF	TGCGCCAGCAGCCAAGAGGTAGAGAACACCGGGGAGCTGTTTTTT
TRBJ2-5	-	-	TRBV7-2	CASSLRGGETQYF	TGTGCCAGCAGCTTAAGGGGGGGAGAGACCCAGTACTTC
TRBJ2-2	-	TRBD2	TRBV4-1	CASSQRGTSGIGELFF	TGCGCCAGCAGCCAACGCGGGACTAGCGGGATCGGGGAGCTGTTTTTT
TRBJ2-7	few	-	TRBV6-5	CASSYSTGRGTYEQYF	TGTGCCAGCAGTTATAGTACGGGGCGCGGGACCTACGAGCAGTACTTC
TRBJ2-7	-	-	TRBV30	CAWNHVSYEQYF	TGTGCCTGGAACCACGTCAGCTACGAGCAGTACTTC
TRBJ2-3	-	TRBD2	TRBV19	CASSNLAGPYLGTDTQYF	TGTGCCAGTAGCAATCTAGCGGGCCCTTACTTGGGCACAGATACGCAGTATTTT
TRBJ2-5	-	TRBD2	TRBV7-2	CASSLGGRGETQYF	TGTGCCAGCAGCTTAGGGGGGAGGGGAGAGACCCAGTACTTC
TRBJ2-5	-	TRBD2	TRBV5-4	CASSSSRGGRETQYF	TGTGCCAGCAGCTCAAGTCGGGGGGGGCGAGAGACCCAGTACTTC
TRBJ1-1	-	TRBD1	TRBV28	CASSSGDSHNTEAFF	TGTGCCAGCAGTTCCGGGGACAGTCATAACACTGAAGCTTTCTTT
TRBJ2-7	-	TRBD1	TRBV5-1	CASSPSGGNYEQYF	TGCGCCAGCAGCCCCTCAGGGGGAAACTACGAGCAGTACTTC
TRBJ2-1	-	TRBD2	TRBV5-1	CASSSTLFAGVRDEQFF	TGCGCCAGCAGCTCAACCCTTTTTGCGGGAGTTCGCGATGAGCAGTTCTTC
TRBJ1-2	-	TRBD1	TRBV4-3	CASSQDRIGTGRGYTF	TGCGCCAGCAGCCAAGATCGTATCGGGACAGGGCGAGGCTACACCTTC
TRBJ1-5	few	-	TRBV19	CASSMRDSNQPQHF	TGTGCCAGTAGTATGAGGGATAGCAATCAGCCCCAGCATTTT
TRBJ2-7	-	-	TRBV28	CASSGPAPNEQYF	TGTGCCAGCAGTGGCCCTGCCCCCAACGAGCAGTACTTC
TRBJ1-1	-	-	TRBV2	CASSEDRNTEAFF	TGTGCCAGCAGTGAAGACAGGAACACTGAAGCTTTCTTT
TRBJ1-2	-	-	TRBV28	CASTILLNYGYTF	TGTGCCAGCACCATCTTACTAAACTATGGCTACACCTTC
TRBJ2-1	-	TRBD2	TRBV7-6	CASSRGTSGGNEQFF	TGTGCCAGCAGCCGCGGGACTAGCGGGGGGAATGAGCAGTTCTTC
TRBJ2-7	-	-	TRBV6-1	CASSEMAGAYEQYF	TGTGCCAGCAGTGAAATGGCAGGGGCCTACGAGCAGTACTTC
TRBJ1-5	once	-	TRBV5-6	CASSFRQVSNQPQHF	TGTGCCAGCAGCTTTAGACAGGTCAGCAATCAGCCCCAGCATTTT
TRBJ2-2	-	TRBD2	TRBV4-3	CASSQYGGAFDTGELFF	TGCGCCAGCAGCCAATACGGGGGGGCCTTCGACACCGGGGAGCTGTTTTTT